These 16 T cell receptor beta chains were sequenced from one sample in a study of cytomegalovirus exposure and HLA in healthy donors. Using immunoSEQ multiplex PCR, the repertoire was profiled, and TCRdb retains in-frame clones only, with some absent. The sample contains 150,000 to 200,000 clones, roughly nine tenths of which appear only once. What was sequenced was PBMCs. All receptors derive from a woman under 30 in good health and CMV-seropositive.

V gene TRBV5-4 combines with J gene TRBJ2-2, with D possibly TRBD1 on 6 matching bases. The CDR3 is 15 residues long. Trimming took off 4 bases at V and 5 bases at J, with 15 bases between the two ends. Germline V gene lookup returns CDR1 SGHNT and CDR2 YYREEE (reference sequence). CDR3 DNA sequence: TGTGCCAGCAGCCCCCGGGACAAATTTACCGGGGAGCTGTTTTTT. It encodes CASSPRDKFTGELFF. The full variable domain, its missing parts supplied by reference TRBV5-4 and TRBJ2-2, is ETGVTQSPTHLIKTRGQQVTLRCSSQSGHNTVSWYQQALGQGPQFIFQYYREEENGRGNFPPRFSGLQFPNYSSELNVNALELDDSALYLCASSPRDKFTGELFFGEGSRLTVL.

The rearrangement joins TRBV9 to TRBJ2-5, with D possibly matching TRBD1 (6 bases). The germline V and J ends were trimmed by 1 base and 2 bases, with 15 bases remaining between them. The V gene's germline CDR1 is SGDLS and CDR2 YYNGEE. CDR3 length: 16 residues. CDR3 sequence: CASSVNTGSAQETQYF. The CDR3 coding sequence is TGTGCCAGCAGCGTAAACACAGGGTCCGCTCAAGAGACCCAGTACTTC.

The genes are TRBV7-8 and TRBJ1-2; TRBD1 agrees at 10 bases. The V gene end was trimmed by 3 bases and the J gene end by 8 bases; junction bases not matched to a gene: 3. In germline, CDR1 is SGHVS, CDR2 FQNEAQ. CDR3 size: 13 residues. Written as DNA, the CDR3 is TGTGCCAGCAGCTTCCGACAGGGGGCGGGCTACACCTTC. Amino acids: CASSFRQGAGYTF.

The chain carries TRBV5-1 and TRBJ2-5; 12 positions agree with TRBD2. CDR1 is SGHRS and CDR2 is YFSETQ in the germline V gene. V lost 7 bases, J lost 1 base, and 5 bases stayed unmatched. CDR3 size: 15 residues. CDR3 coding DNA: TGCGCCAGCCTAAGGACTAGCGGGATCCAAGAGACCCAGTACTTC. It specifies CASLRTSGIQETQYF.

The chain is built from TRBV2 and TRBJ2-6, with D perhaps matching TRBD1 (6 bases). Trimming removed 3 bases from V and 0 bases from J, with 27 bases in between. The CDR3 sequence is 22 residues long. Germline CDR1 is SNHLY and CDR2 is FYNNEI. The CDR3 sequence is CASSDKLARTDQIVSGANVLTF. CDR3 nucleotide sequence: TGTGCCAGCAGTGACAAGTTAGCTAGGACAGACCAAATTGTCTCTGGGGCCAACGTCCTGACTTTC.

The rearrangement uses TRBV7-9 and TRBJ2-7; TRBD2 matches 14 bases. Germline CDR1 and CDR2: SEHNR and FQNEAQ (reference sequence). Germline trimming cut 5 bases from V and 7 bases from J; bases unmatched to any gene: 4. This CDR3 comprises 14 residues. CDR3 sequence: CASSGRTSGREQYF. As DNA, the CDR3 is TGTGCCAGCAGCGGCCGGACTAGCGGGAGGGAGCAGTACTTC.

The genes are TRBV7-2 and TRBJ2-1, with 15 bases identical to TRBD2. Trimming took 4 bases from V and 4 from J; bases not matched to a gene: 2. CDR3 length equals 16 residues. Germline V CDR1 and CDR2: SGHTA, FQGNSA. The chain's CDR3 is CASSSGLAGGYNEQFF. The CDR3 coding sequence is TGTGCCAGCAGCTCCGGACTAGCGGGAGGGTACAATGAGCAGTTCTTC.

V usage is TRBV11-3 and J usage is TRBJ2-3, with 12 bases fitting TRBD2. This CDR3 has 17 residues. With V trimmed by 5 bases and J by 4 bases, 10 bases remained unmatched. CDR1 is SGHNT and CDR2 is YENEEA in the germline V gene. The CDR3, as DNA: TGTGCCAGCAGCCTTGGACTAGCGGGAACTGGCGCAGATACGCAGTATTTT. Translation: CASSLGLAGTGADTQYF.

The rearrangement links TRBV11-3 to TRBJ2-3; 8 bases line up with TRBD1. CDR1 is SGHNT, CDR2 YENEEA, per germline. There are 16 residues in the CDR3. The V and J ends lost 5 bases and 3 bases, in that order; junction bases with no gene match: 10. In DNA form, the CDR3 reads TGTGCCAGCAGCCCCGGACAGGGCCGGGGGACAGATACGCAGTATTTT. It is translated as CASSPGQGRGTDTQYF.

This clone was observed a few times. This chain links TRBV7-3 with TRBJ2-2; 9 bases agree with TRBD2. V was clipped by 3 bases and J by 8 bases; unmatched bases: 7. CDR3 size: 15 residues. The V gene's germline CDR1 is SGHTA and CDR2 FQGTGA. The CDR3 protein is CASSFGLAGTGELFF. Here the CDR3 DNA reads TGTGCCAGCAGCTTCGGGCTAGCGGGAACGGGGGAGCTGTTTTTT. Filled out from reference TRBV7-3 and TRBJ2-2, the complete variable domain reads GAGVSQTPSNKVTEKGKYVELRCDPISGHTALYWYRQSLGQGPEFLIYFQGTGAADDSGLPNDRFFAVRPEGSVSTLKIQRTERGDSAVYLCASSFGLAGTGELFFGEGSRLTVL.

Only one count was recorded for this clone. This chain uses TRBV7-2 with TRBJ2-5; D might be TRBD2 (6 bases). V was shortened by 0 bases and J by 2 bases, with 7 bases between the two germline ends. The CDR3 is made up of 14 amino acids. Looked up from germline, CDR1 is SGHTA and CDR2 is FQGNSA. The CDR3 sequence is CASSLAGRQETQYF. The CDR3, as DNA: TGTGCCAGCAGCTTAGCAGGGAGGCAAGAGACCCAGTACTTC.

This sequence joins TRBV4-3 and TRBJ2-4; D gene ambiguous. Germline V gives CDR1 LGHNA, CDR2 YSLEER. The V and J ends lost 1 base and 1 base respectively, with 20 bases between them. The CDR3 sequence is 19 residues long. Here the CDR3 DNA reads TGCGCCAGCAGCCAAGTCTACTATGGCGGAAGTATTGCCAAAAACATTCAGTACTTC. This sequence encodes CASSQVYYGGSIAKNIQYF.

The genes are TRBV9 and TRBJ2-4; TRBD2 aligns across 7 bases. The CDR3 is 17 amino acids. The ends lost 0 bases at V and 2 bases at J; junction bases unmatched: 8. CDR1 and CDR2 (germline): SGDLS, YYNGEE. The CDR3 DNA follows: TGTGCCAGCAGCGTAGAAGGGGCGGGAGCAACCAAAAACATTCAGTACTTC. It yields the protein CASSVEGAGATKNIQYF.

The table lists this clone with a few counts. The chain links TRBV6-5 to TRBJ1-2; D is perhaps TRBD1 (6 bases). The CDR3 spans 14 residues. V lost 5 bases and J 4 bases, leaving 14 bases between the germline ends. Per the germline V gene, CDR1 is MNHEY and CDR2 is SVGAGI. The CDR3 region has the DNA TGTGCCAGCAGTCTAGGGTCCAGGGGCTATGGCTACACCTTC. Its translation is CASSLGSRGYGYTF.

The chain carries TRBV5-6 and TRBJ2-1; D is ambiguous. Germline V gene sequence: CDR1 SGHDT, CDR2 YYEEEE. Trimming pared 0 bases from V and 6 bases from J, leaving 7 bases between. The length of the CDR3 is 13 residues. This chain's CDR3 is CASSLGAFNEQFF. CDR3 coding DNA: TGTGCCAGCAGCTTGGGGGCTTTCAATGAGCAGTTCTTC.

V and J are TRBV30 and TRBJ2-7, with 13 bases aligning to TRBD2. This CDR3 is built from 14 residues. V shed 5 bases and J 3 bases; nucleotides not matched to a gene: 4. CDR1 is GTSNPN and CDR2 is SVGIG in the germline V gene (reference sequence). CDR3: CAWGLAGVVYEQYF. CDR3 in DNA: TGTGCCTGGGGACTAGCGGGAGTCGTCTACGAGCAGTACTTC.